This is a list of T cell receptor beta chains from one sample in a study of cytomegalovirus exposure and HLA in healthy donors. Profiling relied on immunoSEQ multiplex PCR, and the TCRdb table lists in-frame clones only, not all of them. The sample lists under 130,000 clones, about 77% occurring once. What was sequenced was PBMCs. All receptors derive from a woman under 30 in good health and CMV-seropositive. The CDR3 runs from the conserved cysteine through the conserved F or W. A D gene is named only where the DNA matches it firmly. Rows may omit the clone size; those that give it use once, few, many or a size class.

d_call,clone_size,j_call,v_call,cdr3_nt,cdr3_aa
-,-,TRBJ2-1,TRBV19,TGTGCCAGTAGCGAAACCAGGGGTCGCAATGAGCAGTTCTTC,CASSETRGRNEQFF
-,-,TRBJ2-3,TRBV28,TGTGCCAGCAGTCTCCCAGCGGGCGCAGATACGCAGTATTTT,CASSLPAGADTQYF
TRBD2,-,TRBJ2-3,TRBV7-9,TGTGCCAGCAGCTTATGGGCAGGGAGGGGCACAGATACGCAGTATTTT,CASSLWAGRGTDTQYF
-,-,TRBJ2-7,TRBV7-2,TGTGCCAGCAGCTTAGCGGTGCGGTCCCCTTACGAGCAGTACTTC,CASSLAVRSPYEQYF
-,-,TRBJ1-4,TRBV9,TGTGCCAGCAGCGCGCGTCGTACTAATGAAAAACTGTTTTTT,CASSARRTNEKLFF
TRBD2,-,TRBJ2-7,TRBV27,TGTGCCAGCAGTTCGCCGGGACTAGCGAACTACGAGCAGTACTTC,CASSSPGLANYEQYF
TRBD1,few,TRBJ2-7,TRBV12-5,TGTGCTAGTGGTTTTCTTCCGACAGGGGACTACGAGCAGTACTTC,CASGFLPTGDYEQYF
-,-,TRBJ1-2,TRBV15,TGTGCCACCAGCAGAGCGGGCGGGGGGAGCTATGGCTACACCTTC,CATSRAGGGSYGYTF
TRBD1,-,TRBJ1-1,TRBV7-6,TGTGCCAGCAGTGTTAAAACAGGGGGCGCTTTCACTGAAGCTTTCTTT,CASSVKTGGAFTEAFF
-,-,TRBJ2-1,TRBV5-8,TGTGCCAGCAGCCACACAGGGAGTGAGCAGTTCTTC,CASSHTGSEQFF
-,-,TRBJ2-4,TRBV5-1,TGCGCCAGCAGCTTGGGTGGCTTAGCCAAAAACATTCAGTACTTC,CASSLGGLAKNIQYF
-,few,TRBJ1-5,TRBV18,TGTGCCAGCTCACCAGCCACTACTATAGCCAATCAGCCCCAGCATTTT,CASSPATTIANQPQHF
-,few,TRBJ1-1,TRBV5-1,TGCGCCAGCAGCCCGGGGGGGAACACTGAAGCTTTCTTT,CASSPGGNTEAFF
-,few,TRBJ1-1,TRBV7-6,TGTGCCAGCAGCTTAGAAGGCAGGGGAAGGACCCTGAACACTGAAGCTTTCTTT,CASSLEGRGRTLNTEAFF
-,-,TRBJ1-5,TRBV6-5,TGTGCCAGCAGTTACGGAGTCAATCAGCCCCAGCATTTT,CASSYGVNQPQHF
TRBD1,-,TRBJ2-2,TRBV7-8,TGTGCCAGCAGCGCCACGGACAGGGCGCCTACCGGGGAGCTGTTTTTT,CASSATDRAPTGELFF
TRBD1,-,TRBJ1-5,TRBV28,TGTGCCAGCAGTTTTCAGGGGGGCGCTCAGCCCCAGCATTTT,CASSFQGGAQPQHF
-,few,TRBJ2-7,TRBV4-3,TGCGCCAGCAGCCAAGATTACAGGAGCTCCTACGAGCAGTACTTC,CASSQDYRSSYEQYF
TRBD1,-,TRBJ2-5,TRBV9,TGTGCCAGCAGCCTTAGACAGGGGCAAGAGACCCAGTACTTC,CASSLRQGQETQYF
-,-,TRBJ2-7,TRBV27,TGTGCCAGCAGTTCCTCCTCAGGGCCCCTTGCCTACGAGCAGTACTTC,CASSSSSGPLAYEQYF
-,-,TRBJ2-5,TRBV10-3,TGTGCCATCAGACAGGGTCCCCAAGAGACCCAGTACTTC,CAIRQGPQETQYF
-,-,TRBJ2-1,TRBV4-3,TGCGCCAGCAGCCAAGATGGGGCAGACGACTACAATGAGCAGTTCTTC,CASSQDGADDYNEQFF
-,-,TRBJ2-7,TRBV10-3,TGTGCCATCAGTTCCGACAGCTACGAGCAGTACTTC,CAISSDSYEQYF
-,-,TRBJ1-1,TRBV19,TGTGCCAGTAGTATGGACAAGGGCTCTGAAGCTTTCTTT,CASSMDKGSEAFF
-,-,TRBJ2-3,TRBV11-2,TGTGCCAGCAGCTTAGGATGGAGCTTCACAGATACGCAGTATTTT,CASSLGWSFTDTQYF
-,-,TRBJ2-7,TRBV7-2,TGTGCCAGCACCCTTCTAGCGTCCTCCTACGAGCAGTACTTC,CASTLLASSYEQYF
-,-,TRBJ2-2,TRBV10-1,TGCGCCAGCATGCAGGGCGGCACCGGGGAGCTGTTTTTT,CASMQGGTGELFF
TRBD1,-,TRBJ1-2,TRBV7-9,TGTGCCAGCAGCTTTTCCCCAAACCGGGACAGCTATGGCTACACCTTC,CASSFSPNRDSYGYTF
TRBD2,-,TRBJ2-1,TRBV4-1,TGCGCCAGCAGCCAACAAGCCCCCCGACTAGCGGGGTCCAATGAGCAGTTCTTC,CASSQQAPRLAGSNEQFF
TRBD1,-,TRBJ1-2,TRBV7-2,TGTGCCAGCAGCCACAGTAGCGGGACAGCTCATTATGGCTACACCTTC,CASSHSSGTAHYGYTF
-,-,TRBJ2-1,TRBV4-3,TGCGCCAGCAGCCAGGCTAAGCGGAAGCCCCCCATAGATGAGCAGTTCTTC,CASSQAKRKPPIDEQFF
-,once,TRBJ2-3,TRBV30,TGTGCCTGGAGTGTACGACAGCCCACAGATACGCAGTATTTT,CAWSVRQPTDTQYF
-,-,TRBJ1-3,TRBV5-1,TGCGCCAGCAGCTTAACCGGTGACTCTGGAAACACCATATATTTT,CASSLTGDSGNTIYF
TRBD1,-,TRBJ1-1,TRBV28,TGTGCCAGCAGTCCCCTTATCTTCCGACAGGGGCTTTCTAGGAACACTGAAGCTTTCTTT,CASSPLIFRQGLSRNTEAFF
TRBD1,-,TRBJ1-1,TRBV18,TGTGCCAGCTCACCTTCGGGACAGTCCAAGGTATCTGAAGCTTTCTTT,CASSPSGQSKVSEAFF
TRBD1,-,TRBJ1-4,TRBV5-8,TGTGCCAGCAGCTTGGGGGCAGGGGGCGTGACTAATGAAAAACTGTTTTTT,CASSLGAGGVTNEKLFF